The source of this TCR beta chain is a study of identifying expanded T cells in peripheral blood. The CDR3 spans 15 residues. The junction had 1 base not matched to a gene; V was cut back by 5 bases and J by 0 bases. The germline CDR1 and CDR2 sequences are MRHNA and SNTAGT. Profiled with immunoSEQ multiplex PCR; TCRdb holds only in-frame clones, not every one. The sample carries about 91,000 clones, 85% to 90% recorded once. The chain carries TRBV6-4 and TRBJ2-3; TRBD2 matches at 11 bases. Sequenced: blood. The sequence came from a person between 18 and 75 years old in good health. CDR3 sequence: CASSRTSGSTDTQYF. CDR3 bases: TGTGCCAGCAGTCGGACTAGCGGGAGCACAGATACGCAGTATTTT.